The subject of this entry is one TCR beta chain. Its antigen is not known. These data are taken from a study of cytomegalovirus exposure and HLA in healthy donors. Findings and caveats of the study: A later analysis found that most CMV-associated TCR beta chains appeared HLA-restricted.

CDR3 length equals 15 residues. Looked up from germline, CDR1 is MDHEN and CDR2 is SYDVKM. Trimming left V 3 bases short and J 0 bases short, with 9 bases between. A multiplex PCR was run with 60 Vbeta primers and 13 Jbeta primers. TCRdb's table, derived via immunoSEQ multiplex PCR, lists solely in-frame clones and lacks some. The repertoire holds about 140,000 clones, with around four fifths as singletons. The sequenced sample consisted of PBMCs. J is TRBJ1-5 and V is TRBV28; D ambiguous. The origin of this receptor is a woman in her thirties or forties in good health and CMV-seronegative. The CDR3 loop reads CASSLTPYSNQPQHF. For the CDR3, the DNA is TGTGCCAGCAGTTTGACACCTTATAGCAATCAGCCCCAGCATTTT.